This T cell receptor (beta chain) was found in a study of blood T cell repertoires in COVID-19. The wider study: The United States, Italy and Spain provided the acute and convalescent COVID-19 samples.

CDR1 and CDR2 from the germline V gene are KGHSH and LQKENI. The CDR3 totals 15 residues. The V gene end was trimmed by 5 bases and the J gene end by 5 bases; junction bases not matched to a gene: 11. Here immunoSEQ multiplex PCR was the method, and the copy in TCRdb shows in-frame clones only, minus some. The data show 150,000 or so clones, with 90% seen just once and approximately 0.5% held by the top ten. The receptor's source is a man over 45 with acute or convalescent COVID-19. Sequenced: peripheral blood. The rearrangement uses TRBV18 and TRBJ2-5, with TRBD1 matching 7 bases. CDR3 sequence reads: CASSSLSTGRETQYF. DNA of the CDR3: TGTGCCAGCTCATCGCTCTCGACAGGGCGGGAGACCCAGTACTTC.